The 32 T cell receptor beta chains below were found in one sample sequenced in a study of molecular identifiers for immune sequencing clone quantification. TCRdb re-analysed the PCR reads in MiXCR, keeping a single row per CDR3 protein. The top ten hold about 1.5% of the sample, which has 65,000 to 70,000 distinct CDR3 sequences, 15% to 20% seen once. Material: naive CD8+ T cells from blood, with Jurkat cell RNA spiked in. Subset reported: FACS-sorted CD8+CD4-CCR7+CD45RA+ naive T cells. The source of these receptors is a human donor in good health. Some libraries in this study had Jurkat cell RNA spiked in.

This clonotype has a count of ten or more. J is TRBJ2-7 and V is TRBV6-1, with a tentative D call TRBD2 (6 bases). This CDR3 spans 14 amino acids. CDR1 is MNHNS, CDR2 SASEGT, per germline. V lost 3 bases and J 3 bases, leaving 12 bases between the germline ends. The CDR3 DNA sequence: TGTGCCAGCAGTGATCTGGCGGGATTCTACGAGCAGTACTTC. This sequence encodes CASSDLAGFYEQYF.

This clonotype was detected ten times or more. The rearrangement uses TRBV30 and TRBJ2-7, with 7 bases aligning to TRBD1. The junction had 7 bases not matched to a gene; V was cut back by 2 bases and J by 3 bases. This CDR3 comprises 14 residues. Looked up from germline, CDR1 is GTSNPN and CDR2 is SVGIG (reference sequence). The CDR3 DNA follows: TGTGCCTGGAGTACAGGGGTCGGAAGCTACGAGCAGTACTTC. Its protein is CAWSTGVGSYEQYF.

The V call is TRBV21-1, the J call TRBJ1-1; the table's D call of TRBD1 was not tested on the DNA. TRBV21-1 is a pseudogene locus. This CDR3 spans 16 amino acids. This chain's CDR3 is CASSKEGRGENTEAFF. CDR3 nucleotides: TGTGCCAGCAGCAAAGAGGGGCGAGGGGAGAACACTGAAGCTTTCTTT.

This clonotype was recorded at least ten times. This chain links TRBV11-3 with TRBJ2-1; tentatively, D is TRBD2 (7 bases). The germline gives CDR1 SGHNT, CDR2 YENEEA. The CDR3 contains 16 residues. V was shortened by 5 bases and J by 5 bases, with 19 bases between the two germline ends. DNA of the CDR3: TGTGCCAGCAGCACCCCTAAGGGGGGGTCGGACAATGAGCAGTTCTTC. Protein: CASSTPKGGSDNEQFF.

J is TRBJ2-2 and V is TRBV30, with D possibly TRBD1 on 5 matching bases. This CDR3 has 14 amino acids. From germline, CDR1 is GTSNPN and CDR2 SVGIG (reference sequence). The germline V and J ends were trimmed by 5 bases and 6 bases, with 16 bases remaining between them. The CDR3 sequence is CAWPQGFGSGELFF. The CDR3 nucleotides are TGTGCCTGGCCTCAGGGTTTCGGCTCCGGGGAGCTGTTTTTT.

This clonotype was seen a few times. V is TRBV3-1 and J is TRBJ2-2; 9 positions match TRBD2. Germline CDR1 is LGHDT and CDR2 is YNNKEL (reference sequence). There are 15 residues in the CDR3. Unmatched junction bases numbered 5, after V lost 7 bases and J lost 2 bases. The CDR3 DNA sequence: TGTGCCAGCAAAACGGGACTAGCAAACACCGGGGAGCTGTTTTTT. Translation: CASKTGLANTGELFF.

This clonotype was counted many times. The chain carries TRBV4-3 and TRBJ1-2, with D possibly TRBD1 on 5 matching bases. Looked up from germline, CDR1 is LGHNA and CDR2 is YSLEER. Trimming pared 1 base from V and 4 bases from J, leaving 10 bases between. CDR3 length equals 14 residues. The CDR3 sequence is CASSQGRQLYGYTF. In nucleotides, the CDR3 is TGCGCCAGCAGCCAAGGTAGACAGCTCTATGGCTACACCTTC.

This clonotype appeared many times. CDR3 sequence reads: CASSQDHLAGNYEQYF. In DNA, the CDR3 is TGCGCCAGCAGCCAAGATCATCTAGCGGGTAACTACGAGCAGTACTTC. The chain couples TRBV4-3 to TRBJ2-7, with 8 positions matching TRBD2. With V trimmed by 0 bases and J by 3 bases, 7 bases remained unmatched. Germline V gene lookup returns CDR1 LGHNA and CDR2 YSLEER. The CDR3 is 16 residues long.

This clonotype has ten or more counts. This CDR3 is CASSHRQSRDDEQYF. The DNA of the CDR3 is TGTGCCAGCAGCCACCGACAGTCCAGGGACGACGAGCAGTACTTC. This chain uses TRBV3-1 with TRBJ2-7; TRBD1 or TRBD2 may be the D gene (5 bases each). Per the germline V gene, CDR1 is LGHDT and CDR2 is YNNKEL (reference sequence). V dropped 3 bases and J dropped 5 bases, with 17 bases sitting between them. There are 15 residues in the CDR3.

This clonotype has a count of ten or more. The V and J genes are TRBV6-6 and TRBJ2-1, with D perhaps matching TRBD2 (5 bases). V lost 6 bases and J lost 9, with 18 bases in between. CDR3 length equals 14 residues. Germline CDR1 reads MNHNY; CDR2 reads SVGAGI (reference sequence). CDR3 amino acids: CASSPSRGRIEQFF. CDR3 DNA sequence: TGTGCCAGCAGCCCGAGTCGGGGTAGGATTGAGCAGTTCTTC.

This clonotype appeared a few times. The rearrangement links TRBV4-3 to TRBJ2-7; maybe TRBD2 (5 bases). Trimming cost V 0 bases and J 6 bases, with 9 bases left between them. CDR1 LGHNA and CDR2 YSLEER come from the germline V gene. CDR3 length equals 13 residues. DNA of the CDR3: TGCGCCAGCAGCCAAGATAACCGGGGCGAGCAGTACTTC. Translated: CASSQDNRGEQYF.

J is TRBJ2-1 and V is TRBV15, with a weak D call TRBD1 (6 bases). This CDR3 contains 17 residues. V lost 0 bases and J lost 1, with 13 bases in between. The germline V gene has CDR1 LNHNV and CDR2 YYDKDF (reference sequence). CDR3 in DNA: TGTGCCACCAGCAGAGATCATTTACAGGGATCCTACAATGAGCAGTTCTTC. It yields the protein CATSRDHLQGSYNEQFF.

This clonotype was recorded many times. The chain employs TRBV7-8 and TRBJ2-6; 7 positions agree with TRBD2. J was trimmed by 4 bases and V by 4 bases; bases with no gene match: 7. The CDR3 sequence is 16 residues long. Germline V gene data show CDR1 as SGHVS and CDR2 as FQNEAQ. The CDR3 protein is CASSSGRGNGANVLTF. CDR3 bases: TGTGCCAGCAGCTCTGGGAGGGGTAACGGGGCCAACGTCCTGACTTTC.

This chain links TRBV12-3 or TRBV12-4 with TRBJ2-5, with D perhaps TRBD1 (5 bases). This CDR3 has 14 amino acids. V was trimmed by 3 bases and J by 5 bases, leaving 13 bases between them. The CDR3 is CASSFFQGQETQYF. The CDR3 region has the DNA TGTGCCAGCAGTTTTTTCCAGGGTCAGGAGACCCAGTACTTC.

This clonotype was recorded many times. The V call is TRBV27, the J call TRBJ2-5; no clear D gene. Germline V gives CDR1 MNHEY, CDR2 SMNVEV (reference sequence). Trimming took 0 bases from V and 1 from J, leaving 12 bases between them. The CDR3 is 16 amino acids. The CDR3 protein is CASSLSGGEIQETQYF. The CDR3 nucleotides are TGTGCCAGCAGTTTATCGGGCGGAGAAATCCAAGAGACCCAGTACTTC.

Many counts were recorded for this clonotype. The V and J genes are TRBV24-1 and TRBJ2-7; 10 positions match TRBD1. This CDR3 is built from 15 residues. CDR1 is KGHDR, CDR2 SFDVKD, per germline. The V and J ends lost 4 bases and 5 bases, in that order; junction bases with no gene match: 7. The CDR3 loop is CATSDWRQGAHEQYF. CDR3 bases: TGTGCCACCAGTGACTGGAGACAGGGGGCCCACGAGCAGTACTTC.

This clonotype was detected many times. The rearrangement joins TRBV10-3 to TRBJ1-4; TRBD1 is a possible D gene (5 bases). V dropped 6 bases and J dropped 4 bases, with 15 bases sitting between them. CDR1 is ENHRY, CDR2 SYGVKD, per germline. CDR3 size: 15 residues. The CDR3 spells CAISERGRVNEKLFF. The CDR3 DNA sequence: TGTGCCATCAGCGAACGGGGCAGGGTTAATGAAAAACTGTTTTTT.

This clonotype was observed a few times. A much more abundant neighbour one base away suggests this may be a read error. This chain links TRBV3-1 with TRBJ2-1; either TRBD1 or TRBD2 may fit D (5 bases each). Germline CDR1 and CDR2: LGHDT and YNNKEL (reference sequence). CDR3 length: 17 residues. V lost 6 bases and J lost 8, with 26 bases in between. CDR3 sequence (DNA): TGTGCCAGCAGTGGGACCCACCCGGAAGAGAGATACGATGAGCAGTTCTTC. Translating gives CASSGTHPEERYDEQFF.

This clonotype appeared a few times. This rearrangement joins TRBV20-1 to TRBJ2-1, with D possibly matching TRBD2 (5 bases). Trimming removed 4 bases from V and 2 bases from J, with 21 bases in between. The germline V gene has CDR1 DFQATT and CDR2 SNEGSKA (reference sequence). This CDR3 is 17 amino acids long. The CDR3 bases are TGCAGTGCTATTGAAACGGGGAAGTCGGGGACCTACAATGAGCAGTTCTTC. It specifies CSAIETGKSGTYNEQFF.

There are many counts of this clonotype. This sequence joins TRBV14 and TRBJ2-7; a weak D match, TRBD1 (6 bases). The V and J ends lost 9 bases and 0 bases respectively, with 12 bases between them. Germline-derived CDR1 and CDR2 are SGHDN and FVKESK. This CDR3 region has 13 residues. The CDR3 nucleotides read TGTGCCAGTGCGACAGGAAGCTCCTACGAGCAGTACTTC. Translated, it gives CASATGSSYEQYF.

This clonotype has at least ten counts. The V gene is TRBV7-9, the J gene TRBJ2-1, with 8 bases fitting TRBD2. Trimming removed 4 bases from V and 7 bases from J; junction bases left unmatched: 12. The CDR3 is 16 residues long. The V gene's germline CDR1 is SEHNR and CDR2 FQNEAQ (reference sequence). In nucleotides, the CDR3 is TGTGCCAGCAGCTATACAACGGGAGGGCCTTTAAATGAGCAGTTCTTC. Encoded protein: CASSYTTGGPLNEQFF.

This clonotype occurred a few times. The V call is TRBV6-5, the J call TRBJ2-1; D may be TRBD2 (6 bases). The CDR3 covers 12 residues. Per the germline V gene, CDR1 is MNHEY and CDR2 is SVGAGI. V was shortened by 6 bases and J by 7 bases, with 10 bases between the two germline ends. The chain's CDR3 is CASRRGGNEQFF. The CDR3 coding sequence is TGTGCCAGCAGGAGAGGAGGGAATGAGCAGTTCTTC.

The rearrangement links TRBV28 to TRBJ2-1; no definite D call. Germline values: CDR1 MDHEN, CDR2 SYDVKM. The CDR3 spans 15 residues. V lost 3 bases and J 2 bases, leaving 11 bases between the germline ends. Here the CDR3 reads CASSLNELTYNEQFF. Written as DNA, the CDR3 is TGTGCCAGCAGTTTGAACGAGCTTACCTACAATGAGCAGTTCTTC.

This clonotype was observed a handful of times. This sequence joins TRBV11-2 and TRBJ2-2, with 12 bases matching TRBD2. The CDR3 totals 17 residues. Unmatched junction bases numbered 10, after V lost 5 bases and J lost 6 bases. In germline, CDR1 is SGHAT, CDR2 FQNNGV. CDR3 coding DNA: TGTGCCAGCAGCCACGGTGTTTCTAGCGGGAGGGCCGGGGAGCTGTTTTTT. Translating gives CASSHGVSSGRAGELFF.

This clonotype has only one observation. This clone may be a read error of a much larger clone one base away. The rearrangement links TRBV27 to TRBJ1-5; TRBD1 matches at 8 bases. The CDR3 contains 15 residues. Germline V lookup: CDR1 MNHEY, CDR2 SMNVEV (reference sequence). The CDR3 DNA reads TGTGCCAGCAGTTTGGGGACAGGACAGAATCAGCCCCGGCATTTT. It codes for CASSLGTGQNQPRHF.

This clonotype was recorded at least ten times. The rearrangement links TRBV27 to TRBJ2-7, with 8 bases identical to TRBD2. This CDR3 spans 13 amino acids. The germline CDR1 and CDR2 sequences are MNHEY and SMNVEV (reference sequence). Trimming at V came to 5 bases and at J to 11 bases, leaving 11 bases not matched to a gene. CDR3 sequence (DNA): TGTGCCAGCAGTACGGGACTAGATTTGGTAGAGTACTTC. It is translated as CASSTGLDLVEYF.

Remarks on this clonotype: A much larger clone lies a single base off, so this may be a read error. As DNA, the CDR3 is TGTGCCAGCAGCTTAGCGTTCCGGGGCGAAGTCACAGATATGCAGTATTTT. This codes for CASSLAFRGEVTDMQYF. This chain links TRBV7-2 with TRBJ2-3; D might be TRBD1 or TRBD2, each matching 5 bases. The CDR3 is 17 residues long. Germline V lookup: CDR1 SGHTA, CDR2 FQGNSA.

This clonotype was recorded only once. The CDR3 loop is CASSLAASGYTDTQYF. In nucleotides, the CDR3 is TGTGCCAGCAGCTTAGCGGCGTCGGGCTACACAGATACGCAGTATTTT. J is TRBJ2-3 and V is TRBV7-6, with D hard to call. CDR1 and CDR2 (germline): SGHVS, FNYEAQ. This CDR3 is 16 amino acids long. V dropped 0 bases and J dropped 2 bases, with 12 bases sitting between them.

This clonotype was recorded many times. The chain is built from TRBV6-5 and TRBJ2-6, with D maybe TRBD1 (6 bases). The CDR3 runs to 17 residues. Trimming left V 5 bases short and J 0 bases short, with 14 bases between. CDR1 and CDR2 from the germline V gene are MNHEY and SVGAGI. Here the CDR3 reads CASSRGDTVSGANVLTF. CDR3 DNA: TGTGCCAGCAGTCGAGGGGACACCGTCTCTGGGGCCAACGTCCTGACTTTC.

Turning to this clonotype: A much larger clone lies one base from this, so it may be a read error. This sequence joins TRBV13 and TRBJ2-1; a possible D gene is TRBD1 (5 bases). The length of the CDR3 is 13 residues. From germline, CDR1 is PRHDT and CDR2 FYEKMQ (reference sequence). The CDR3 DNA reads as TGTGCCAGCAGCTTAAGGTCGGACAATGAGCGGTTCTTC. It encodes CASSLRSDNERFF.

This clonotype was observed a handful of times. The chain carries TRBV5-5 and TRBJ2-7, with D perhaps matching TRBD2 (6 bases). The CDR3 contains 15 residues. V was cut by 1 base and J by 0 bases, with 11 bases left in between. Germline lookup yields CDR1 SGHKS and CDR2 YYEKEE (reference sequence). The CDR3 reads CASSLWGLLSYEQYF. The CDR3 DNA reads as TGTGCCAGCAGCTTGTGGGGACTCCTCTCCTACGAGCAGTACTTC.

This clonotype showed up many times. This sequence joins TRBV4-1 and TRBJ1-2, with D possibly being TRBD1 (6 bases). The germline V and J ends were trimmed by 3 bases and 3 bases, with 14 bases remaining between them. CDR1 is MGHRA, CDR2 YSYEKL, per germline. The CDR3 consists of 15 residues. In nucleotides, the CDR3 is TGCGCCAGCAGCCAGAAGCAGGGGCTACACTATGGCTACACCTTC. As protein: CASSQKQGLHYGYTF.